What follows describes a single T cell receptor (beta chain). The data stem from a study of blood T cell repertoires in COVID-19. Turning to the study itself: T cells, B-cell-depleted T cells, or PBMCs supplied cDNA or gDNA.

This CDR3 is 21 amino acids long. Generated by immunoSEQ multiplex PCR, the TCRdb table keeps only in-frame clones and is missing some. The sample consists of about 110,000 clones, over 70% of them appearing once. The sequence came from a human donor in a cohort sampled during active or convalescent COVID-19. The sequenced sample was peripheral blood. This chain links TRBV21-1 with TRBJ2-5; the table gives TRBD1 as D, unverified against the DNA. TRBV21-1 is given as a pseudogene. The CDR3 region has the DNA TGTGCCAGCAGCAAAGTTGAGGCAACGACAGGGGCCCGGCTGAAGCGAGAGACCCAGTACTTC. Its translation: CASSKVEATTGARLKRETQYF.